A selection of T cell receptor beta chains follows, all from one sample in a study of T cell responses to AZD1222 COVID-19 vaccine. Profiling relied on immunoSEQ multiplex PCR, and the TCRdb table lists in-frame clones only, not all of them. The repertoire holds some 120,000 clones, with roughly 86% as singletons. Sequences were derived from peripheral blood, sampled on day 0 of AZD1222 vaccination. These TCRs come from an adult in good health. Both conserved end residues are part of each CDR3. D genes are given only for firm matches. Size is omitted from some rows. Given values are once, few, many or a class for expanded clones.

TGTGCCAGCAGCTTAGGGGGTAGTGGCTACGAGCAGTACTTC	CASSLGGSGYEQYF	.	.	TRBV7-9	TRBJ2-7
TGTGCCAGCAGTGAGGGAAGCTATGGCTACACCTTC	CASSEGSYGYTF	.	.	TRBV6-1	TRBJ1-2
TGTGCCAGCAGCTTAGCTATGAGGGCAGATACGCAGTATTTT	CASSLAMRADTQYF	.	.	TRBV7-2	TRBJ2-3
TGTGCCAGCGGAATTAGCGGGGGGTACAATGAGCAGTTCTTC	CASGISGGYNEQFF	.	TRBD2	TRBV7-3	TRBJ2-1
TGTGCCATCAGTGGGGAGGCGGGTAATTCACCCCTCCACTTT	CAISGEAGNSPLHF	.	.	TRBV10-3	TRBJ1-6
TGCGCCAGCAGCCAACAGGTTAGCAATCAGCCCCAGCATTTT	CASSQQVSNQPQHF	.	.	TRBV4-1	TRBJ1-5
TGTGCCAGCAAACCCGGGACTCAGGATCCTAACTATGGCTACACCTTC	CASKPGTQDPNYGYTF	.	.	TRBV5-4	TRBJ1-2
TGTGCCAGCAGTCCGGAGACAGGGGCTAGCTATGGCTACACCTTC	CASSPETGASYGYTF	few	TRBD1	TRBV6-5	TRBJ1-2
TGTGCCAGCAAGGTTCTCGATGGCTACACCTTC	CASKVLDGYTF	.	.	TRBV28	TRBJ1-2
TGTGCCAGCAGCCTTCAGGGTTTCACTGGCTACACCTTC	CASSLQGFTGYTF	.	.	TRBV12-3/TRBV12-4	TRBJ1-2
TGTGCCAGCAGCCAAGATTGGAGGAGGGGGCTAGATACGCAGTATTTT	CASSQDWRRGLDTQYF	.	.	TRBV3-1/TRBV3-2	TRBJ2-3
TGTGCCAGCAGCTTGGCCGGGACATATAATTCACCCCTCCACTTT	CASSLAGTYNSPLHF	.	.	TRBV5-6	TRBJ1-6
TGTGCCAGCAGCGGCGACGGAAGGGGGCACTATGGCTACACCTTC	CASSGDGRGHYGYTF	.	TRBD1	TRBV7-9	TRBJ1-2
TGTGCCAGCAGCCTGAGCGTGGCTGAGCAGTTCTTC	CASSLSVAEQFF	.	.	TRBV11-1	TRBJ2-1
TGTGCCAGCAGCTTCGACAGCGGGGGACAGGGATATAATTCACCCCTCCACTTT	CASSFDSGGQGYNSPLHF	.	TRBD1	TRBV7-8	TRBJ1-6
TGTGCCAGCAGCCCGACAGGGAACACTGAAGCTTTCTTT	CASSPTGNTEAFF	.	.	TRBV3-1/TRBV3-2	TRBJ1-1
TGTGCCAGCAGTTTGAGGGGTTTCTACTATGGCTACACCTTC	CASSLRGFYYGYTF	.	.	TRBV27	TRBJ1-2
TGTGCCAGCAGTGAAAGGGTAGAGGGGGCCGCCGAGCAGTACTTC	CASSERVEGAAEQYF	.	TRBD1	TRBV6-1	TRBJ2-7
TGTGCCAGCAGTTTCGGACAGGACTATGGCTACACCTTC	CASSFGQDYGYTF	.	TRBD1	TRBV28	TRBJ1-2
TGTGCCAGCAGGGAGACAGGGCGGCTATTGAACACTGAAGCTTTCTTT	CASRETGRLLNTEAFF	.	TRBD1	TRBV28	TRBJ1-1
TGTGCCAGCAGTCGGACTAGCTCCGAGCAGTACTTC	CASSRTSSEQYF	.	TRBD2	TRBV6-5	TRBJ2-7
TGTGCCAGCAGTCCTCTTCCGGGACAGGGATACAATGAGCAGTTCTTC	CASSPLPGQGYNEQFF	.	TRBD1	TRBV28	TRBJ2-1
TGTGCCAGTAGCATCGAACCCCTAGCGGGAGTTAAGAGCACCGGGGAGCTGTTTTTT	CASSIEPLAGVKSTGELFF	.	TRBD2	TRBV19	TRBJ2-2
TGTGCCAGCAGTTTGGGACAGACTCACTATGGCTACACCTTC	CASSLGQTHYGYTF	.	TRBD1	TRBV28	TRBJ1-2
TGTGCCAGCAGTTTGGGGGGTAATAACATTCAGTACTTC	CASSLGGNNIQYF	.	.	TRBV12-3/TRBV12-4	TRBJ2-4
TGCGCCAGCAGTGATAAGACTAGCGGGGGACGGAGTGAGCAGTTCTTC	CASSDKTSGGRSEQFF	.	TRBD2	TRBV10-2	TRBJ2-1
TGTGCCAGCAGCCCCCCGGGGACCGGGAGGGGTATCAATGAGCAGTTCTTC	CASSPPGTGRGINEQFF	.	TRBD2	TRBV28	TRBJ2-1
TGTGCCGGACGAAGACAGACCGGGGAGCTGTTTTTT	CAGRRQTGELFF	.	.	TRBV28	TRBJ2-2
TGCGCCAGCAGCTTGTTGGGGGCGACTAATTCACCCCTCCACTTT	CASSLLGATNSPLHF	.	.	TRBV5-1	TRBJ1-6
TGCAGCGTTAGGGGGAAGGGGGGCGGTGGCACAGATACGCAGTATTTT	CSVRGKGGGGTDTQYF	.	.	TRBV29-1	TRBJ2-3
TGCAGCGCCGGCTCTAGCGACAATGAGCAGTTCTTC	CSAGSSDNEQFF	.	.	TRBV29-1	TRBJ2-1
TGCGCCAGCAGCTTCTCAGGGGGCTATGGCTACACCTTC	CASSFSGGYGYTF	.	TRBD1	TRBV5-1	TRBJ1-2
TGTGCCTGGAGCGGCCAGGGAAATCAGCCCCAGCATTTT	CAWSGQGNQPQHF	.	.	TRBV30	TRBJ1-5
TGTGCCAGCAGCGTAGTGGGACAGAACACCGGGGAGCTGTTTTTT	CASSVVGQNTGELFF	.	.	TRBV9	TRBJ2-2
TGTGCCAGCAGTGAAGGGAGGAAGGGCCCCTACAATGAGCAGTTCTTC	CASSEGRKGPYNEQFF	.	.	TRBV6-1	TRBJ2-1
TGTGCCAGCAGTTACAACGAGCGGGGTACGCCCCAGCATTTT	CASSYNERGTPQHF	.	.	TRBV6-5	TRBJ1-5
TGCGCCAGCAGCCAACGCTGGGGCGGGACAGATACGCAGTATTTT	CASSQRWGGTDTQYF	once	.	TRBV4-1	TRBJ2-3
TGTGCCAGCAGCCGGGCAAGCACCGGGGAGCTGTTTTTT	CASSRASTGELFF	once	.	TRBV14	TRBJ2-2
TGTGCCAGCAGCGTAGAGTCTAGCGGGGGCCCCTACGAGCAGTACTTC	CASSVESSGGPYEQYF	.	TRBD2	TRBV9	TRBJ2-7
TGTGCCAGCAGTTACCGAATAGCGGGGAGCACAGATACGCAGTATTTT	CASSYRIAGSTDTQYF	.	TRBD2	TRBV6-8	TRBJ2-3
TGTGCCAGCGAGGACCCTATAAAAGTCTATGGCTACACCTTC	CASEDPIKVYGYTF	.	.	TRBV6-5	TRBJ1-2
TGTGCCAGCAGTCCGACCCCCTCTGAAGAGCAGTACTTC	CASSPTPSEEQYF	.	.	TRBV6-5	TRBJ2-7
TGTGCCTGGAACCCCACTAGGTACAATGAGCAGTTCTTC	CAWNPTRYNEQFF	once	.	TRBV30	TRBJ2-1
TGTGCCAGCAGTCCGAACCCCGACAGGTGGCAGTACTTC	CASSPNPDRWQYF	.	.	TRBV28	TRBJ2-7